This T cell receptor beta chain is from a study of human T cells and chemical hapten exposure. Study-wide findings and caveats: TCRs at a frequency above 1 in 1000 stayed unchanged with DPC sensitization.

One entry per CDR3 protein results from TCRdb running MiXCR on the RACE reads. The sample contains approximately 160,000 distinct CDR3 sequences, around 30% of which appear only once. Time point meaning: patch test 3, about 24 weeks after DPC sensitization. Described treatment: therapeutic diphenylcyclopropenone sensitization with weekly scalp DPC. This clonotype came up a few times. Its antigen remains unidentified. Specimen: whole blood, collected in connection with sensitization to the hapten diphenylcyclopropenone (DPC). This TCR was sampled from a woman aged 18 to 35 with alopecia areata. Some clones in this sample may be carry-over from other donors' samples.

The CDR3 loop is CASALSYNEQFF. CDR3 in DNA: TGTGCTAGTGCCCTGTCGTACAATGAGCAGTTCTTC. The V and J genes are TRBV12-5 and TRBJ2-1; unclear D gene. In germline, CDR1 is LGHNT, CDR2 FRNRAP. The CDR3 sequence is 12 residues long. V shed 7 bases and J shed 4 bases, with 8 bases lying between them.